Listed here are 8 T cell receptor beta chains from one sample, sequenced in a study of OX40 agonist ivuxolimab in advanced cancers. Using immunoSEQ multiplex PCR, the repertoire was profiled, and TCRdb retains in-frame clones only, with some absent. Of about 30,000 clones in the sample, roughly 83% were seen once. Sequencing was performed on CD4+ or CD8+ T cells sorted from blood, taken in a trial of the OX40 agonist ivuxolimab. The receptors shown here come from an adult with an advanced solid tumor such as melanoma, head and neck, liver or kidney cancer.

The rearrangement links TRBV7-9 to TRBJ2-1; 9 nucleotides agree with TRBD2. CDR1 is SEHNR and CDR2 is FQNEAQ in the germline V gene (reference sequence). The V gene end was trimmed by 5 bases and the J gene end by 0 bases; junction bases not matched to a gene: 11. CDR3 length: 18 amino acids. In DNA form, the CDR3 reads TGTGCCAGCAGCCCACGACCGAGCGGGGGGTCCTCCTACAATGAGCAGTTCTTC. This translates into CASSPRPSGGSSYNEQFF.

The genes are TRBV6-1 and TRBJ2-7, with TRBD2 matching over 7 bases. V lost 2 bases, J lost 1 base, and 8 bases stayed unmatched. The length of the CDR3 is 16 residues. Germline CDR1 is MNHNS and CDR2 is SASEGT. CDR3 region: CASSELGGVGSYEQYF. CDR3 DNA sequence: TGTGCCAGCAGTGAATTGGGAGGGGTTGGATCCTACGAGCAGTACTTC.

V usage is TRBV4-3 and J usage is TRBJ2-6; no definite D call. Germline-derived CDR1 and CDR2 are LGHNA and YSLEER. The CDR3 consists of 15 residues. The V and J ends lost 1 base and 2 bases respectively, with 6 bases between them. The CDR3 region is CASSQGLAGANVLTF. CDR3 DNA: TGCGCCAGCAGCCAAGGGCTGGCTGGGGCCAACGTCCTGACTTTC.

V usage is TRBV9 and J usage is TRBJ2-1, with 8 bases that match TRBD1. The CDR3 covers 16 residues. Germline V gives CDR1 SGDLS, CDR2 YYNGEE. V was clipped by 0 bases and J by 5 bases; unmatched bases: 7. CDR3 DNA: TGTGCCAGCAGCGTAGATGGGACAGGAGGGGACAATGAGCAGTTCTTC. Translating gives CASSVDGTGGDNEQFF.

The chain uses TRBV4-1 and TRBJ2-1, with a weak D call TRBD2 (6 bases). V was trimmed by 3 bases and J by 13 bases, leaving 19 bases between them. The CDR3 contains 14 residues. CDR1 and CDR2 from the germline V gene are MGHRA and YSYEKL. The CDR3 nucleotides are TGCGCCAGCAGCCATCATCGGGGACTCCAGCTCCAGTTCTTC. Protein sequence: CASSHHRGLQLQFF.

The J gene is TRBJ2-7, the V gene TRBV27, with D unresolved. Germline V gene lookup returns CDR1 MNHEY and CDR2 SMNVEV (reference sequence). V dropped 2 bases and J dropped 2 bases, with 10 bases sitting between them. CDR3 length equals 14 residues. In DNA form, the CDR3 reads TGTGCCAGCAGTTTAATTGGGCGGACCTACGAGCAGTACTTC. Protein: CASSLIGRTYEQYF.

CDR3 in amino acids: CASSVTTGQGYTF. DNA for the CDR3: TGTGCCAGCAGTGTGACCACAGGGCAGGGCTACACCTTC. This sequence joins TRBV25-1 and TRBJ1-2; weak D call: TRBD1 (6 bases). Per germline, CDR1 MGHDK and CDR2 SYGVNS. The V end lost 4 bases, the J end lost 8 bases, and 14 bases lay between the germline ends. The CDR3 spans 13 residues.

As concerns this clone: Other DNA sequences within the sample encode an identical CDR3. This rearrangement joins TRBV9 to TRBJ2-7, with 8 bases lining up with TRBD2. Germline V CDR1 and CDR2: SGDLS, YYNGEE. The CDR3 spans 13 residues. With V trimmed by 3 bases and J by 6 bases, 5 bases remained unmatched. The CDR3 DNA follows: TGTGCCAGCAGCGCGGGGGGGAGGGCCGAGCAGTACTTC. Amino acid sequence: CASSAGGRAEQYF.